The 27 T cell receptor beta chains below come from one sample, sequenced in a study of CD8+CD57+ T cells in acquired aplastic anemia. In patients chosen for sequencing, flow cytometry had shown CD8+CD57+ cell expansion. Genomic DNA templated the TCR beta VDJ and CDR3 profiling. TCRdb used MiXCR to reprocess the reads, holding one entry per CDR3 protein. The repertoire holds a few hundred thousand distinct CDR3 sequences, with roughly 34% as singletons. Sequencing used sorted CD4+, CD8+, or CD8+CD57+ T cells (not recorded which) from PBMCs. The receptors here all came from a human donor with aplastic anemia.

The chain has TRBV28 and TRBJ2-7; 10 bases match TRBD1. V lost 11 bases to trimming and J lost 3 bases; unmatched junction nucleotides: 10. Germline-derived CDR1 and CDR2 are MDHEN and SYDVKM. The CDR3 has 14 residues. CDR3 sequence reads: CAVREDRGNYEQYF. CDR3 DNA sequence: TGTGCCGTCCGTGAGGACAGGGGGAACTACGAGCAGTACTTC.

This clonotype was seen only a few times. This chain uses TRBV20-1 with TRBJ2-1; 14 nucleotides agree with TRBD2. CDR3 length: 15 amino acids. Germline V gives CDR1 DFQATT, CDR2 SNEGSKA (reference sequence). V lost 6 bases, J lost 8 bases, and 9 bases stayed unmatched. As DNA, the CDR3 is TGCAGTGCCCGACCGACTAGCGGGAGGGCCTATGAGCAGTTCTTC. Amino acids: CSARPTSGRAYEQFF.

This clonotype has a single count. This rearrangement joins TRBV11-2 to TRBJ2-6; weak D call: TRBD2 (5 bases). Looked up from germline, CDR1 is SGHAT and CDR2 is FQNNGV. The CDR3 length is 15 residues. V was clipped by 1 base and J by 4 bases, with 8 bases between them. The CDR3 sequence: CASSLVGIGANVLTF. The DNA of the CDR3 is TGTGCCAGCAGCTTAGTCGGGATCGGGGCCAACGTCCTGACTTTC.

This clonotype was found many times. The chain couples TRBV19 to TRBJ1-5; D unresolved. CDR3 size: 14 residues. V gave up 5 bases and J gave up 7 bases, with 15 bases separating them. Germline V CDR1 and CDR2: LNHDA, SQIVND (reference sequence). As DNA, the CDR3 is TGTGCCAGTAGTCTCGACGGTCTCGGACAGCCCCAGCATTTT. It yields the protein CASSLDGLGQPQHF.

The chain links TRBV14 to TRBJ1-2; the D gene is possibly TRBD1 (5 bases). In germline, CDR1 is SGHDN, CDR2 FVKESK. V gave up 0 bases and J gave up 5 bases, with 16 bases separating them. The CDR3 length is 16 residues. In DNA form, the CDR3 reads TGTGCCAGCAGCCAAGATCTCAGGGAAATACATTATGGCTACACCTTC. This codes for CASSQDLREIHYGYTF.

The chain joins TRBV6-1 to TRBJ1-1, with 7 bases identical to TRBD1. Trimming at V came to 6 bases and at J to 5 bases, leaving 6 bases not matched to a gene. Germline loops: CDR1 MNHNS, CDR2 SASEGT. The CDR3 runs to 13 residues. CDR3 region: CASSHRGGTEAFF. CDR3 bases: TGTGCCAGCAGCCACAGGGGTGGGACTGAAGCTTTCTTT.

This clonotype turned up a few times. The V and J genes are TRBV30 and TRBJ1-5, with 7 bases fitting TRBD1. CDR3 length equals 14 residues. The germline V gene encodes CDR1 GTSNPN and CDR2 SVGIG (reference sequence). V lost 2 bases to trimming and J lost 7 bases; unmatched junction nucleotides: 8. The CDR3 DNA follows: TGTGCCTGGAGTAGGTACAGGGGCGGGCAGCCCCAGCATTTT. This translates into CAWSRYRGGQPQHF.

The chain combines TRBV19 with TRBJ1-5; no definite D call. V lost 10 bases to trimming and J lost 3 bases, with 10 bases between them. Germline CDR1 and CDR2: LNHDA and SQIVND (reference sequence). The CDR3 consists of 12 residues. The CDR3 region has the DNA TGTGCCATTGGGAGGATCAATCAGCCCCAGCATTTT. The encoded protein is CAIGRINQPQHF.

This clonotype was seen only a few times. CDR3 region: CASSFSGANTEAFF. The CDR3 DNA is TGCGCCAGCAGCTTCTCAGGCGCTAACACTGAAGCTTTCTTT. The chain couples TRBV5-1 to TRBJ1-1; D gene uncertain. V lost 2 bases and J lost 2, with 10 bases in between. The CDR3 consists of 14 residues. Germline values: CDR1 SGHRS, CDR2 YFSETQ.

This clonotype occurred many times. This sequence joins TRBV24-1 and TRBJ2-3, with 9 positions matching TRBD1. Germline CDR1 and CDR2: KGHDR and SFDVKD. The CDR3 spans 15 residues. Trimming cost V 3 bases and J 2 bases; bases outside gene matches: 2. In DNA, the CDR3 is TGTGCCACCAGTGATGGACAGGGGACCACAGATACGCAGTATTTT. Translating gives CATSDGQGTTDTQYF.

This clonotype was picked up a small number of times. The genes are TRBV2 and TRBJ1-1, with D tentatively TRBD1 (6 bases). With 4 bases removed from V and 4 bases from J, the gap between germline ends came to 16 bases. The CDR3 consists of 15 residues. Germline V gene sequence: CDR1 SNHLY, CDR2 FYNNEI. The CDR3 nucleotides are TGTGCCAGCAGTGGAGGAGTCAGGGGAAGCACTGAAGCTTTCTTT. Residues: CASSGGVRGSTEAFF.

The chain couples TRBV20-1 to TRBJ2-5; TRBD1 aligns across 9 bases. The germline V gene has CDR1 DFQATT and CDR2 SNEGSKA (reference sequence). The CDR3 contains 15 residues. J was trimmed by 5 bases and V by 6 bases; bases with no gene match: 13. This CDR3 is CSAQRGTGSGETQYF. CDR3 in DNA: TGCAGTGCCCAGAGAGGGACAGGGTCAGGTGAGACCCAGTACTTC.

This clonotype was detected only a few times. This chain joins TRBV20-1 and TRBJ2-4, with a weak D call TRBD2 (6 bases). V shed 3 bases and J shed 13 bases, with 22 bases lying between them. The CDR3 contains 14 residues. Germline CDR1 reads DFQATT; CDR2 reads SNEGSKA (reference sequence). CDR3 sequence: CSARTSSVYNEQYF. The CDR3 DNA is TGCAGTGCTAGGACTTCTAGCGTATACAATGAGCAGTACTTC.

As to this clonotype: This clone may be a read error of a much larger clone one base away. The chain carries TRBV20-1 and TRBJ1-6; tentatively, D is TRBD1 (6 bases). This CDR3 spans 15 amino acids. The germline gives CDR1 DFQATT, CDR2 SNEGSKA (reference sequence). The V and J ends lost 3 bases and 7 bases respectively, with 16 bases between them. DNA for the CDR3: TGCAGTGCTAGGGTGGGGGCAGATTCCAATTCACCCCTCCACTTT. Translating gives CSARVGADSNSPLHF.

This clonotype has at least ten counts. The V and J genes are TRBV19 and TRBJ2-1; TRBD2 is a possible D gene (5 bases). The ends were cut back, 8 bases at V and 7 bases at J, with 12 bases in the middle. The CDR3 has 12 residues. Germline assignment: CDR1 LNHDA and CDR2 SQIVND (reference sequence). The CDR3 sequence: CASWGANNEQFF. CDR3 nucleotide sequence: TGTGCCAGTTGGGGAGCGAATAATGAGCAGTTCTTC.

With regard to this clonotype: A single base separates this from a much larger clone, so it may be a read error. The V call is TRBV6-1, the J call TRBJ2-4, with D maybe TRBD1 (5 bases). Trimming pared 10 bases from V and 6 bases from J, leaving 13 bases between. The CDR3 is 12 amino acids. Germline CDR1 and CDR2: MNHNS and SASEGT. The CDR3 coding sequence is TGTGCCACCGCACCCGACAGAAACATTCAGTACTTC. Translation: CATAPDRNIQYF.

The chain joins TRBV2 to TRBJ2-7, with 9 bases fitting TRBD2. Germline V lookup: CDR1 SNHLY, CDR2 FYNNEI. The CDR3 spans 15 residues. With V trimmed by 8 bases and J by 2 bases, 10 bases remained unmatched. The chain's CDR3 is CASSVKTSGTYEQYF. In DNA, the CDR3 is TGTGCCAGCTCAGTCAAGACTAGCGGTACCTACGAGCAGTACTTC.

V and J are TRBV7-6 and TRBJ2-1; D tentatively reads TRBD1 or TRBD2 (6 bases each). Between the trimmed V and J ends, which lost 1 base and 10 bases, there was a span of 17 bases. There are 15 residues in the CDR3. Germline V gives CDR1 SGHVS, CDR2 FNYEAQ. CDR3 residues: CASSLGGGPGGEQFF. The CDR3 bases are TGTGCCAGCAGCTTAGGAGGGGGGCCCGGAGGAGAGCAGTTCTTC.

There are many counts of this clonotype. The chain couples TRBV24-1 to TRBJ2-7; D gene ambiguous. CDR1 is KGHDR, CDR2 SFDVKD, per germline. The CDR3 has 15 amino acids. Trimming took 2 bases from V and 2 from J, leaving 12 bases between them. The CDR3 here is CATSDSYGRTYEQYF. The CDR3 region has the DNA TGTGCCACCAGTGATTCCTACGGGCGAACCTACGAGCAGTACTTC.

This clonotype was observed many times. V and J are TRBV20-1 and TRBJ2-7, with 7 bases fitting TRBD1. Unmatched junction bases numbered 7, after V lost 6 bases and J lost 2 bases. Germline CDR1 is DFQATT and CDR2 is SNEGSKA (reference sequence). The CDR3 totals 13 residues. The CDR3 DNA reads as TGCAGTGCCGAGACAGGGCTAACCTACGAGCAGTACTTC. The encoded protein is CSAETGLTYEQYF.

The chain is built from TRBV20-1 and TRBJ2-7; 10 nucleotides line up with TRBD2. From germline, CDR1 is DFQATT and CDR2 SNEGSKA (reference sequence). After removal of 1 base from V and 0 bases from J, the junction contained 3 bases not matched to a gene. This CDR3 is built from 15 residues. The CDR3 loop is CSARAPSGSSYEQYF. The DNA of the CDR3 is TGCAGTGCTAGAGCCCCTAGCGGGAGCTCCTACGAGCAGTACTTC.

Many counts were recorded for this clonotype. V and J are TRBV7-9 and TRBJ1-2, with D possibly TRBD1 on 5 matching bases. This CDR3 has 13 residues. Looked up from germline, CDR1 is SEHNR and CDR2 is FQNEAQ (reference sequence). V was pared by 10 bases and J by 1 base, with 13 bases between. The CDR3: CATTGESNYGYTF. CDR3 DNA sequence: TGTGCCACTACAGGAGAAAGTAACTATGGCTACACCTTC.

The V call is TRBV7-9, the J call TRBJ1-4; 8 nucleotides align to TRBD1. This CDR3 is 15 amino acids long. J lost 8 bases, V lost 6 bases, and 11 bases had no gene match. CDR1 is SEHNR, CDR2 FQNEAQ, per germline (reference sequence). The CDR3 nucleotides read TGTGCCAGCAGATCAGGACAGGGAGGAAGAGAAAAACTGTTTTTT. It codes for CASRSGQGGREKLFF. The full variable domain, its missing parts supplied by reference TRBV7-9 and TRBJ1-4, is DTGVSQNPRHKITKRGQNVTFRCDPISEHNRLYWYRQTLGQGPEFLTYFQNEAQLEKSRLLSDRFSAERPKGSFSTLEIQRTEQGDSAMYLCASRSGQGGREKLFFGSGTQLSVL.

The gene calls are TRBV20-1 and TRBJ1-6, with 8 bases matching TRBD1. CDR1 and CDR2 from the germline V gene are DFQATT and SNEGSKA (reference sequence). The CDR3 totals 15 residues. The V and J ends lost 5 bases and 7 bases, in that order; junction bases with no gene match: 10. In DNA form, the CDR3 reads TGCAGTGCTCCAACCGTGCAGGGGGCCAATTCACCCCTCCACTTT. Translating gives CSAPTVQGANSPLHF.

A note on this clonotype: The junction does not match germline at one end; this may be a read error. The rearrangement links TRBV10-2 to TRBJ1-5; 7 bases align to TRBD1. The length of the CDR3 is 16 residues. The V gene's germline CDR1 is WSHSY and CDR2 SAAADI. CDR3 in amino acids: CASSWTGHSGSQPQHF. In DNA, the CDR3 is TGTGCCAGCAGTTGGACAGGACACTCAGGTAGTCAGCCCCAGCATTTT.

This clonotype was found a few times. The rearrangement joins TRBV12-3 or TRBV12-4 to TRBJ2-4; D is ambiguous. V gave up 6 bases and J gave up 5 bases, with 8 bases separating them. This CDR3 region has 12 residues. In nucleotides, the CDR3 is TGTGCCAGCAGCCAGCACCAAAACATTCAGTACTTC. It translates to CASSQHQNIQYF.

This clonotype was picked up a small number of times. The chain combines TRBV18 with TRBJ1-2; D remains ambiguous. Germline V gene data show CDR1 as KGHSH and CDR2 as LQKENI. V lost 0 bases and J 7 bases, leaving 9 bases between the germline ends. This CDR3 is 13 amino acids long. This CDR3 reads CASSPPAGLGYTF. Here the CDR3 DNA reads TGTGCCAGCTCACCACCGGCCGGGCTTGGCTACACCTTC.